This is a list of T cell receptor beta chains from one sample in a study of blood T cells in healthy people across ages. In TCRdb, the 5' RACE reads were re-called with MiXCR into one record per CDR3 protein. Here the sample spans over a million distinct CDR3 sequences, 42% being singletons. Sequenced input: blood. The source of these receptors is a woman aged 18-29 years in good health. The CDR3 runs from the conserved cysteine through the conserved F or W. A D gene is named only where the DNA matches it firmly. Part of the rows lack a size; the others show once, few, many or a class for expanded clones.

D,V,J,size,DNA,CDR3
TRBD1,TRBV28,TRBJ2-3,.,TGCGCCAGCAGTTTATCGCGGGACAGGGGCGGCACAGATACGCAGTATTTT,CASSLSRDRGGTDTQYF
TRBD2,TRBV20-1,TRBJ2-1,few,TGCAGTGCCCTGAGTGGGGTAGCGGGGGAGTTCAATGAGCAGTTCTTC,CSALSGVAGEFNEQFF
TRBD1,TRBV11-2,TRBJ2-6,.,TGTGCCGGCAGCTTAGCCACAGGGGTCGGGGCCAACGTCCTGACTTTC,CAGSLATGVGANVLTF
TRBD2,TRBV20-1,TRBJ2-7,.,TGCAGTGCTCCGTTACTAGCGGGAGGGCCTGGCGAGCAGTACTTC,CSAPLLAGGPGEQYF
.,TRBV3-1,TRBJ2-1,.,TGTGCCAGCAGCCAAGGACAGACCTACTACAATGAGCAGTTCTTC,CASSQGQTYYNEQFF
.,TRBV24-1,TRBJ2-6,few,TGTGCCACCAGTGATCCCGGGACAGGGGCCAACGTCCTGACTTTC,CATSDPGTGANVLTF
TRBD1,TRBV20-1,TRBJ1-1,.,TGCAGTGCTAGCGGACAGGGAATTCCTGAAGCTTTCTTT,CSASGQGIPEAFF
TRBD1,TRBV3-1,TRBJ2-5,.,TGTGCCAGCATAGGACAGGGACTGGGAAATGAGCAGTACTTC,CASIGQGLGNEQYF
.,TRBV28,TRBJ2-1,few,TGTGCCAGCAGTTTGGCGCAAAACAATGAGCAGTTCTTC,CASSLAQNNEQFF
TRBD2,TRBV7-8,TRBJ2-1,.,TGTGCCAGCGTGGGGACTAGCGGGAAGCGTTACAATGAGCAGTTCTTC,CASVGTSGKRYNEQFF
TRBD1,TRBV2,TRBJ2-5,few,TGTGCCGGCCGACAGGGGGCCGGAGAGACCCAGTACTTC,CAGRQGAGETQYF
.,TRBV7-2,TRBJ1-5,.,TGTGCCAGCAGCTTACATCCTGGTCAGCCCCAGCATTTT,CASSLHPGQPQHF
TRBD1,TRBV4-1,TRBJ1-4,once,TGCGCCAGCAGCCAAGAAGACGCTCCGGGACAGGTGACAGAAAAACTGTTTTTT,CASSQEDAPGQVTEKLFF
TRBD1,TRBV27,TRBJ2-1,few,TGTGCCAGCACCCTAGGTCGGGACAGGCCCTACAATGAGCAGTTCTTC,CASTLGRDRPYNEQFF
.,TRBV14,TRBJ2-5,.,TGTGCCAACAGCCCCGGCTTGCGAGGGGAAGAGACCCAGTACTTC,CANSPGLRGEETQYF
TRBD1,TRBV7-2,TRBJ1-3,.,TGTGCCAGCAGCCGGGACAGGACTGGAAACACCATATATTTT,CASSRDRTGNTIYF
.,TRBV10-3,TRBJ2-3,few,TGTGCCACCAGTGAGGCGGCCACAGATACGCAGTATTTT,CATSEAATDTQYF
.,TRBV2,TRBJ2-5,.,TGTGCCAGCACTCACCACAATGAGCAGTACTTC,CASTHHNEQYF
TRBD1,TRBV5-1,TRBJ2-7,.,TGCGCCAGCAGCCTGACGCCGGGACAGGGAGGCTACGAGCAGTACTTC,CASSLTPGQGGYEQYF
TRBD2,TRBV20-1,TRBJ2-7,.,TGCAGTGCTAGAGTACCAGGCAGCGGGGGGACCTACAATGAGCAGTACTTC,CSARVPGSGGTYNEQYF
.,TRBV4-1,TRBJ1-2,.,TGCGCCAGCAGCCAATCCGCCCCCGTCTCGAACTATGGCTACGCCTTC,CASSQSAPVSNYGYAF
TRBD1,TRBV20-1,TRBJ1-2,.,TGCAGTGCTAGGGCCACCGGGACAGGGGCCCGGAACTATGGCTACACCTTC,CSARATGTGARNYGYTF
.,TRBV12-3/TRBV12-4,TRBJ1-1,.,TGTGCCGGCAGACTGGGACGGCTGAACACTGAAGCTTTCTTT,CAGRLGRLNTEAFF
.,TRBV12-3/TRBV12-4,TRBJ1-2,.,TGTGCCAGCACGTCCCCCCCTCTTCACCTAAACTATGGCTACACCTTC,CASTSPPLHLNYGYTF
.,TRBV4-1,TRBJ1-1,.,TGCGCCAGCAGCCAAGATCCGAGGGGGGTTGACACTGAAGCTTTCTTT,CASSQDPRGVDTEAFF
TRBD2,TRBV7-9,TRBJ2-1,.,TGTGCCAGCAGCGAAGCACAGTCGGCGGGAGCAGGGAATGAGCAGTTCTTC,CASSEAQSAGAGNEQFF
.,TRBV20-1,TRBJ1-3,.,TGCAGTGCTAGAGAACCCGGCTCTGGAAACACCATATATTTT,CSAREPGSGNTIYF
.,TRBV11-3,TRBJ2-2,.,TGTGCCAGCAGCGCACCCAGGAACACCGGGGAGCTGTTTTTT,CASSAPRNTGELFF
.,TRBV4-1,TRBJ2-3,many,TGCGCCAGCAGCCAAGAGTGGGGCCTAGCAGATACGCAGTATTTT,CASSQEWGLADTQYF